These 26 T cell receptor beta chains came from one sample sequenced in a study of spatial heterogeneity in lung cancer. Overall study results and limits: Expanded alpha and beta TCR counts within tumors tracked tumor mutation counts.

These TCRs are of unknown antigen specificity. TCRdb re-called the 5' RACE reads with MiXCR, one entry per CDR3 protein. The table lists about 29,000 distinct CDR3 sequences, about 7% of them singletons, with approximately 23% in the top ten. Indicated time point: sample taken at primary tumor resection. The sample consisted of lung tumor tissue, taken at surgery. These receptors came from a male donor with early-stage non-small cell lung cancer.

This chain links TRBV28 with TRBJ2-5; D may be TRBD1 (6 bases). The germline CDR1 and CDR2 sequences are MDHEN and SYDVKM. The CDR3 has 16 residues. The ends were cut back, 6 bases at V and 1 base at J, with 18 bases in the middle. CDR3 sequence reads: CASSPPLGRGQETQYF. The DNA for the CDR3 is TGTGCCAGCAGCCCGCCTTTAGGCAGGGGCCAAGAGACCCAGTACTTC.

This clonotype was seen repeatedly, ten times or more. V gene TRBV27 combines with J gene TRBJ2-3, with D possibly TRBD2 on 6 matching bases. The CDR3 covers 16 residues. Trimming removed 5 bases at V and 0 bases at J, with 15 bases between. CDR1 is MNHEY, CDR2 SMNVEV, per germline (reference sequence). The CDR3 spells CASSPLREVSTDTQYF. The CDR3 nucleotides read TGTGCCAGCAGTCCCCTCAGGGAGGTGAGCACAGATACGCAGTATTTT.

The chain has TRBV6-1 and TRBJ2-7; D ambiguous. Germline V lookup: CDR1 MNHNS, CDR2 SASEGT. Trimming pared 8 bases from V and 0 bases from J, leaving 11 bases between. The CDR3 is made up of 13 amino acids. The CDR3 coding sequence is TGTGCCAGCGAGGCCCCGGACTCCTACGAGCAGTACTTC. It translates to CASEAPDSYEQYF.

There are many counts of this clonotype. V is TRBV12-3 or TRBV12-4 and J is TRBJ2-5, with TRBD2 matching over 7 bases. With V trimmed by 3 bases and J by 2 bases, 9 bases remained unmatched. The CDR3 runs 16 residues. In DNA form, the CDR3 reads TGTGCCAGCAGTTTTGGGTCAGGGACTATACAAGAGACCCAGTACTTC. Encoded protein: CASSFGSGTIQETQYF.

This clonotype was picked up many times. V and J are TRBV28 and TRBJ2-3; 8 nucleotides match TRBD1. This CDR3 region has 15 residues. The V segment lost 8 bases and the J segment 2 bases; nucleotides outside the gene matches: 9. The germline V gene has CDR1 MDHEN and CDR2 SYDVKM. CDR3 loop: CASRRTGRYTDTQYF. The CDR3 region has the DNA TGTGCCAGCCGCAGGACAGGGAGGTACACAGATACGCAGTATTTT. The variable domain in full, with the rest retrieved from reference TRBV28 and TRBJ2-3, is DVKVTQSSRYLVKRTGEKVFLECVQDMDHENMFWYRQDPGLGLRLIYFSYDVKMKEKGDIPEGYSVSREKKERFSLILESASTNQTSMYLCASRRTGRYTDTQYFGPGTRLTVL.

This clonotype has ten or more counts. The chain has TRBV20-1 and TRBJ2-1; no clear D. V was cut by 7 bases and J by 9 bases, with 16 bases left in between. The length of the CDR3 is 12 residues. Germline V gene lookup returns CDR1 DFQATT and CDR2 SNEGSKA (reference sequence). The CDR3 protein is CSGPALLGEQFF. The CDR3 nucleotides read TGCAGTGGGCCCGCGTTACTCGGTGAGCAGTTCTTC.

This clonotype has ten or more counts. The genes are TRBV20-1 and TRBJ2-1, with 7 bases fitting TRBD2. There are 15 residues in the CDR3. J lost 1 base, V lost 0 bases, and 3 bases had no gene match. Germline lookup yields CDR1 DFQATT and CDR2 SNEGSKA (reference sequence). The CDR3 DNA follows: TGCAGTGCTAGAGACTCGGGGGGATCCTACAATGAGCAGTTCTTC. Translated, it gives CSARDSGGSYNEQFF.

In this sample, this clonotype turned up a few times. The gene calls are TRBV10-3 and TRBJ2-1; no clear D. The CDR3 contains 13 residues. V lost 0 bases, J lost 7 bases, and 7 bases lay in between. Germline assignment: CDR1 ENHRY and CDR2 SYGVKD. The CDR3 sequence is CAISESPGNEQFF. CDR3 coding DNA: TGTGCCATCAGTGAGTCGCCAGGAAATGAGCAGTTCTTC.

This clonotype was picked up many times. The V and J genes are TRBV30 and TRBJ1-1; D is unresolved. V was pared by 5 bases and J by 5 bases, with 21 bases between. CDR1 is GTSNPN, CDR2 SVGIG, per germline (reference sequence). CDR3 length: 15 amino acids. DNA of the CDR3: TGTGCCTGGTCCCGAGACAATGGGGTAAAGACTGAAGCTTTCTTT. This translates into CAWSRDNGVKTEAFF.

This clonotype showed up many times. The rearrangement joins TRBV29-1 to TRBJ2-5; no clear D. Germline-derived CDR1 and CDR2 are SQVTM and ANQGSEA. The length of the CDR3 is 10 residues. The ends were cut back, 4 bases at V and 5 bases at J, with 5 bases in the middle. The CDR3 nucleotides are TGCAGCGTTGCGGAGGAGACCCAGTACTTC. Protein sequence: CSVAEETQYF.

In this sample, this clonotype turned up many times. The J gene is TRBJ1-1, the V gene TRBV20-1, with 9 positions matching TRBD1. Germline V gene sequence: CDR1 DFQATT, CDR2 SNEGSKA (reference sequence). The junction had 6 bases not matched to a gene; V was cut back by 4 bases and J by 3 bases. This CDR3 has 14 residues. The CDR3 DNA reads as TGCAGTGCTAAGACAGGGGGGGAAGACACTGAAGCTTTCTTT. Amino acid sequence: CSAKTGGEDTEAFF.

This clonotype has only a few counts. The chain uses TRBV4-3 and TRBJ1-2; weak D call: TRBD1 (5 bases). CDR3 length: 16 residues. V shed 4 bases and J shed 4 bases, with 19 bases lying between them. The V gene's germline CDR1 is LGHNA and CDR2 YSLEER. The CDR3, as DNA: TGCGCCAGCAGCCCCCTATCTAATGCAGGGTCCTATGGCTACACCTTC. This codes for CASSPLSNAGSYGYTF.

This clonotype has just a few counts. The chain uses TRBV11-2 and TRBJ1-5; D is unresolved. The length of the CDR3 is 13 residues. V was trimmed by 5 bases and J by 4 bases, leaving 9 bases between them. Germline V lookup: CDR1 SGHAT, CDR2 FQNNGV. CDR3 nucleotides: TGTGCCAGCAGCCCTGCTTATAATCAGCCCCAGCATTTT. Protein sequence: CASSPAYNQPQHF.

V usage is TRBV29-1 and J usage is TRBJ2-4, with 10 bases aligning to TRBD1. The CDR3 extends over 15 amino acids. With V trimmed by 3 bases and J by 3 bases, 5 bases remained unmatched. CDR1 and CDR2 (germline): SQVTM, ANQGSEA. The CDR3 region is CSVDGDRGSKNIQYF. In DNA form, the CDR3 reads TGCAGCGTTGATGGGGACAGGGGAAGCAAAAACATTCAGTACTTC.

This clonotype was seen at least ten times. The rearrangement joins TRBV5-1 to TRBJ2-4; D unclear. The germline V gene has CDR1 SGHRS and CDR2 YFSETQ. V lost 4 bases and J lost 3, with 17 bases in between. CDR3 length equals 16 residues. In DNA, the CDR3 is TGCGCCAGCAGCGCGGATGCCTTGAGAGGCAAAAACATTCAGTACTTC. Translation: CASSADALRGKNIQYF.

The table lists this clonotype with a few counts. V gene TRBV12-3 or TRBV12-4 combines with J gene TRBJ1-1, with D unclear. CDR3 length: 12 amino acids. V lost 0 bases and J lost 4, with 3 bases in between. CDR3 DNA sequence: TGTGCCAGCAGTTTAGCGGTCACTGAAGCTTTCTTT. Protein product: CASSLAVTEAFF.

This clonotype is judged medium-sized. The chain has TRBV11-2 and TRBJ2-1, with 13 bases matching TRBD2. Germline V gives CDR1 SGHAT, CDR2 FQNNGV. V lost 5 bases to trimming and J lost 7 bases; unmatched junction nucleotides: 5. This CDR3 comprises 15 residues. CDR3 region: CASSLPGLAGNEQFF. The CDR3 bases are TGTGCCAGCAGCCTACCGGGACTAGCGGGGAATGAGCAGTTCTTC.

This clonotype rates as medium-sized. The CDR3 here is CSAPGDRRTQETQYF. The CDR3 region has the DNA TGCAGTGCTCCGGGGGACAGGCGCACTCAAGAGACCCAGTACTTC. V is TRBV20-1 and J is TRBJ2-5; 8 bases map to TRBD1. CDR1 and CDR2 from the germline V gene are DFQATT and SNEGSKA (reference sequence). This CDR3 has 15 amino acids. V lost 5 bases and J lost 2; bases outside the gene matches: 10.

This clonotype is classed as medium-sized. V gene TRBV5-1 combines with J gene TRBJ2-2; D is uncertain. Germline CDR1 SGHRS, CDR2 YFSETQ. The ends were cut back, 6 bases at V and 0 bases at J, with 12 bases in the middle. The CDR3 covers 15 residues. In DNA, the CDR3 is TGCGCCAGCAAATATGATCCCGCGAACACCGGGGAGCTGTTTTTT. Translation: CASKYDPANTGELFF.

This clonotype was found many times. CDR3 sequence: CSAMGGRHTGELFF. CDR3 DNA sequence: TGCAGTGCTATGGGGGGGCGGCACACCGGGGAGCTGTTTTTT. The chain links TRBV20-1 to TRBJ2-2, with a tentative D call TRBD2 (7 bases). CDR1 and CDR2 (germline): DFQATT, SNEGSKA (reference sequence). Trimming removed 4 bases at V and 3 bases at J, with 12 bases between. The length of the CDR3 is 14 residues.

This clonotype has only a few counts. The chain joins TRBV4-1 to TRBJ1-1; TRBD1 might be the D (6 bases). The CDR3 length is 15 residues. Trimming cost V 3 bases and J 1 base, with 12 bases left between them. Germline-derived CDR1 and CDR2 are MGHRA and YSYEKL. The CDR3 region is CASSQDSGTNTEAFF. The CDR3 coding sequence is TGCGCCAGCAGCCAGGACAGTGGGACGAACACTGAAGCTTTCTTT.

The sample holds a few counts of this clonotype. This rearrangement joins TRBV29-1 to TRBJ2-6; a possible D gene is TRBD2 (7 bases). Germline-derived CDR1 and CDR2 are SQVTM and ANQGSEA. CDR3 size: 16 residues. Trimming cost V 3 bases and J 0 bases, with 12 bases left between them. Here the CDR3 DNA reads TGCAGCGTTGACGGGGGGCCTAGCTCTGGGGCCAACGTCCTGACTTTC. Residues: CSVDGGPSSGANVLTF.

Here the CDR3 reads CSPFQNFRTEAFF. CDR3 nucleotide sequence: TGCAGTCCCTTTCAAAATTTTCGGACTGAAGCTTTCTTT. This chain connects TRBV20-1 to TRBJ1-1; no definite D call. V lost 8 bases, J lost 5 bases, and 18 bases lay in between. This CDR3 comprises 13 residues. In germline, CDR1 is DFQATT, CDR2 SNEGSKA (reference sequence).

There are many counts of this clonotype. The J gene is TRBJ2-1, the V gene TRBV20-1, with D unclear. Trimming stripped 0 bases from V and 4 bases from J, with 7 bases between. The CDR3 length is 13 residues. Per germline, CDR1 DFQATT and CDR2 SNEGSKA (reference sequence). In DNA, the CDR3 is TGCAGTGCTAGAGAGGATCGGTACAATGAGCAGTTCTTC. Protein: CSAREDRYNEQFF.

This clonotype showed up many times. The rearrangement joins TRBV7-6 to TRBJ2-1, with D perhaps TRBD1 (6 bases). Germline values: CDR1 SGHVS, CDR2 FNYEAQ. The length of the CDR3 is 14 residues. Trimming left V 3 bases short and J 7 bases short, with 13 bases between. The CDR3: CASSFGRRGNEQFF. The CDR3 bases are TGTGCCAGCAGCTTCGGTCGAAGGGGGAATGAGCAGTTCTTC. Full variable domain (rest looked up from reference TRBV7-6 and TRBJ2-1): GAGVSQSPRYKVTKRGQDVALRCDPISGHVSLYWYRQALGQGPEFLTYFNYEAQQDKSGLPNDRFSAERPEGSISTLTIQRTEQRDSAMYRCASSFGRRGNEQFFGPGTRLTVL.

There are many counts of this clonotype. The CDR3 nucleotides are TGTGCCAGCAGGCGCGCCGGGACGGTCTCTGGGGCCAACGTCCTGACTTTC. It specifies CASRRAGTVSGANVLTF. The chain combines TRBV6-5 with TRBJ2-6, with D tentatively TRBD1 or TRBD2 (5 bases each). The V end was cut by 6 bases, the J end by 0 bases, with 15 bases between. Germline V gene sequence: CDR1 MNHEY, CDR2 SVGAGI. This CDR3 region has 17 residues.